This T cell receptor (beta chain) derives from a study of CD8 T cells in Susac syndrome (dated by TCRdb to about 2019). Describing the broader study: The study used repertoire sequencing to test whether antigen drove CD8+ T cell activation and differentiation in Susac syndrome.

With regard to this clonotype: Its antigen is currently not known. Base qualities are not at hand, and no much larger clone is one base apart.

RNA was extracted using the RNeasy kit, and about 0.5 to 1 ug of the RNA was reverse transcribed with random hexamers. The immunoSEQ multiplex PCR assay, which covers 54 Vbeta and 13 Jbeta segments, was used to amplify TCR beta CDR3 regions. To correct PCR amplification bias, a synthetic template baseline was used for both primer optimization and computational correction. In the source study's methods: Only productive sequences were kept, with reads annotated to V, D and J genes according to IMGT and analyzed in immunoSEQ Analyzer. Clonality was computed as one minus Shannon entropy normalized by log2 of the number of productive unique sequences. Public and private clones were assessed among the 100 most prevalent clones of each patient and control. Clones were defined as Susac-specific when absent from the healthy and MS cohorts, from roughly 1,100 published viral clones and from other ImmuneACCESS disease sequences. The raw public data were reprocessed by TCRdb itself: fastp quality trimming at Q25, MiXCR clonotype calling, in-frame beta chains only. Under each unique CDR3 protein, matching rows form one entry showing the most common genes and DNA. The V and J calls come from TCRdb's annotation, not from the publication. The sample yields 200,000 or so distinct CDR3 sequences; about 94% were counted once. Of the sample, approximately 0.088% is held by the ten largest clones.

V loses 3 bases at its end and J loses 4 bases; junction bases beyond the gene matches: 11. Reading from cysteine to phenylalanine, the CDR3 counts 16 amino acids. Only the CDR3 portion is preserved as DNA: 48 bases, with reading frame beginning at the first base. The germline V gene (reference sequence) specifies DFQATT as CDR1 and SNEGSKA as CDR2. Broad study findings and their caveats: The number of individuals in the TCR sequencing and HLA analysis was recognized as being relatively small.

High-throughput TCR beta sequencing profiled peripheral blood CD8+ and CD4+ T cells from healthy donors, Susac syndrome patients and multiple sclerosis patients. The multiple sclerosis controls were treatment-naive patients who had stable or active relapsing-remitting disease and met the revised McDonald criteria. Bulk CD8+ and CD4+ T cells were purified by magnetic negative isolation, whereas CD8+ TEMRA cells were enriched by FACS. Blood was drawn into EDTA tubes, processed within 24 hours, and PBMCs were isolated by density gradient centrifugation. PBMCs destined for TCR sequencing were cryopreserved in liquid nitrogen and later thawed in a 37 °C water bath. Purity of sorted or isolated CD4+, CD8+ and CD8+ TEMRA cells was at least 90%.

The clonotype originates from a human donor with multiple sclerosis. The chain couples TRBV20-1 to TRBJ2-5; 10 junctional bases match TRBD2. Sequenced input: CD4+ T cells from PBMCs. The bases are TGCAGTGCTAGGGTCGATGAGCGGGGGGGCGGAGAGACCCAGTACTTC. This sequence encodes CSARVDERGGGETQYF.